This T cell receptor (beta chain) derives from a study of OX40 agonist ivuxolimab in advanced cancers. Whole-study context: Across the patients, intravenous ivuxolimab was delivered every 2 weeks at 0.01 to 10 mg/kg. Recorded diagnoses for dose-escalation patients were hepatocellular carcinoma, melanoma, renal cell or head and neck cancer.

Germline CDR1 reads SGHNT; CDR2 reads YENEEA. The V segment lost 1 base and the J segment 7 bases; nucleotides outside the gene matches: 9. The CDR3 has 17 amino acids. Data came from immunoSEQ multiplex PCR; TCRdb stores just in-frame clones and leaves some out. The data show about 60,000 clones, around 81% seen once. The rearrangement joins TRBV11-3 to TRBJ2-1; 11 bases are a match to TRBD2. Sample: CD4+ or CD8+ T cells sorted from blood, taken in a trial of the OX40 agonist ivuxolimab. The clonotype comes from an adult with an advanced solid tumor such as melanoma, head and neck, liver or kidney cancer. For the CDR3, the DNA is TGTGCCAGCAGCTTAGGGTTGCGCCTAGCGGGGGGAAATGAGCAGTTCTTC. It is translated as CASSLGLRLAGGNEQFF.